The clone carrying this T cell receptor beta chain was counted only a few times. Antigen: not known. The record originates from a study of cytomegalovirus exposure and HLA in healthy donors. Overall study findings and caveats: The classifier, whose performance was assessed in both the original and validation cohorts, reportedly diagnosed cytomegalovirus status with high specificity and sensitivity. The investigators catalogued 150 or so TCR beta chains as cytomegalovirus-associated.

Germline V CDR1 and CDR2: MNHNY, SVGAGI (reference sequence). The junction had 4 bases not matched to a gene; V was cut back by 6 bases and J by 8 bases. The CDR3 spans 14 residues. Primers included in the PCR were 60 Vbeta and 13 Jbeta primers. How the authors handled the data: A later analysis tallied about 80 million unique TCR beta chains, around 12 million of them shared. Repertoires were generated with immunoSEQ multiplex PCR, while TCRdb's copy carries only in-frame clones and drops some. V and J calls and clone size come straight from that table; D and trimming were deduced from the DNA. The data hold roughly 150,000 clones, with 85% observed a single time.

The rearrangement links TRBV6-6 to TRBJ1-4, with 12 positions matching TRBD1. The TCR was taken from a woman under 30 in good health and CMV-seronegative. Input material: PBMCs. CDR3 sequence reads: CASRPGTGGEKLFF. The CDR3 DNA follows: TGTGCCAGCAGGCCCGGGACAGGGGGCGAAAAACTGTTTTTT.